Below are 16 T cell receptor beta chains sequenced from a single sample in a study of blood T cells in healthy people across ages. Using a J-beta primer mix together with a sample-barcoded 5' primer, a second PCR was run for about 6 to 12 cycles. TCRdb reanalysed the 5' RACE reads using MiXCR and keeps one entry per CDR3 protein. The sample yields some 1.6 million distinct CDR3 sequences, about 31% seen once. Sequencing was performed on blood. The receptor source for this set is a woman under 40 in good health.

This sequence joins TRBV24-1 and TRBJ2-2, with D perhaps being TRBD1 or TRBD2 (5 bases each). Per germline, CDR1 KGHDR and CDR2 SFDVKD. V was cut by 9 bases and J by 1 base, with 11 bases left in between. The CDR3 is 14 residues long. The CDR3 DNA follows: TGTGCCACCGGGACGGGACGGAACACCGGGGAGCTGTTTTTT. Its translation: CATGTGRNTGELFF.

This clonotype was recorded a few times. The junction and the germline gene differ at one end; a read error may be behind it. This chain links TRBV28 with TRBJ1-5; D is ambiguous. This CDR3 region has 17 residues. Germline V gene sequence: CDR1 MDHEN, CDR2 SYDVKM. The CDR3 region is CACSSPGARNGNQPQHF. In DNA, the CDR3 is TGTGCCTGCAGTTCCCCAGGCGCAAGGAATGGTAATCAGCCCCAGCATTTT.

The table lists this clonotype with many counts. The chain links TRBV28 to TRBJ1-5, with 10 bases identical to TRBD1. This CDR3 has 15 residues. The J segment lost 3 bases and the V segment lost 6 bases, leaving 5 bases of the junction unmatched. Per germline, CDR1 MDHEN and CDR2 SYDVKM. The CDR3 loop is CASRRDRGFNQPQHF. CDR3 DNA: TGTGCCAGCAGACGGGACAGGGGCTTCAATCAGCCCCAGCATTTT.

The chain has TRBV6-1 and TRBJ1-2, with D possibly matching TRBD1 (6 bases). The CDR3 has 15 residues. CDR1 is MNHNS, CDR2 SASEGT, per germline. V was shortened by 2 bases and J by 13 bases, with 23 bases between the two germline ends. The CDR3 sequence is CASSERGDKAILRTF. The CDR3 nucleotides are TGTGCCAGCAGTGAAAGAGGGGACAAGGCTATACTGCGCACCTTC.

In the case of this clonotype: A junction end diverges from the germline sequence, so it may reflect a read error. The CDR3 protein is CASRSDGPNTGERFF. CDR3 sequence (DNA): TGTGCCAGCAGATCCGACGGTCCGAACACCGGGGAGCGGTTTTTT. The chain combines TRBV12-3 or TRBV12-4 with TRBJ2-2; a weak D match, TRBD2 (5 bases). CDR3 length equals 15 residues.

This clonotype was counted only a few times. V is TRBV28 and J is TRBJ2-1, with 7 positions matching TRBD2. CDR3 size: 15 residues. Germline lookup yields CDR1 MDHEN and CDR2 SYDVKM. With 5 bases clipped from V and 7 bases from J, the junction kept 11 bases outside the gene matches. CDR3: CASSAIGGSFNEQFF. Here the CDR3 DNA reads TGTGCCAGCAGTGCTATAGGCGGGAGCTTTAATGAGCAGTTCTTC.

The chain's CDR3 is CSVLVAGLQMGAFF. The CDR3 bases are TGCAGTGTACTGGTGGCGGGGCTACAAATGGGGGCTTTCTTT. The chain has TRBV20-1 and TRBJ1-1, with a possible D match to TRBD1 (5 bases). Trimming stripped 7 bases from V and 11 bases from J, with 26 bases between. The germline CDR1 and CDR2 sequences are DFQATT and SNEGSKA (reference sequence). The CDR3 is 14 residues long.

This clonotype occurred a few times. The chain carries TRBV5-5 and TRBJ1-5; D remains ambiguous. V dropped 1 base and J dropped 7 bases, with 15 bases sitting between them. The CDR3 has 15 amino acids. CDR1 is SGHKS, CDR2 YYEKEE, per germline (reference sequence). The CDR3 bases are TGTGCCAGCAGCTTGTTTGCGACGGAAAAACAGCCCCAGCATTTT. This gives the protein CASSLFATEKQPQHF. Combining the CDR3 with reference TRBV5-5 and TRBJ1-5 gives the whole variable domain DAGVTQSPTHLIKTRGQQVTLRCSPISGHKSVSWYQQVLGQGPQFIFQYYEKEERGRGNFPDRFSARQFPNYSSELNVNALLLGDSALYLCASSLFATEKQPQHFGDGTRLSIL.

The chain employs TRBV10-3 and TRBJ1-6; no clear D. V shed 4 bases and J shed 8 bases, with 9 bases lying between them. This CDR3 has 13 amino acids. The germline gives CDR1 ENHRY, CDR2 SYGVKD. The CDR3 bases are TGTGCCATCAGTGCGGGGAGGGATTCACCCCTCCACTTT. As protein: CAISAGRDSPLHF.

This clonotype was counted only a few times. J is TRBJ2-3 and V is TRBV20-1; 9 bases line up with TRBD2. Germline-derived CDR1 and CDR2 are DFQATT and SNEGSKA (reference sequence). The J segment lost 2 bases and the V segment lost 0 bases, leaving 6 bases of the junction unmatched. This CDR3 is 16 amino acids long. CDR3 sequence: CSARDLLAGTTDTQYF. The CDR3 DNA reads TGCAGTGCTAGAGATCTCCTAGCGGGGACCACAGATACGCAGTATTTT.

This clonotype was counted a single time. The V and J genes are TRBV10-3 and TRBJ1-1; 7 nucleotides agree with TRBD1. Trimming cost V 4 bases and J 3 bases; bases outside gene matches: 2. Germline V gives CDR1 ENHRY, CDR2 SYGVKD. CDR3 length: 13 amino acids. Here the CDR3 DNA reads TGTGCCATCAGTGGGGACAGAGACACTGAAGCTTTCTTT. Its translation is CAISGDRDTEAFF.

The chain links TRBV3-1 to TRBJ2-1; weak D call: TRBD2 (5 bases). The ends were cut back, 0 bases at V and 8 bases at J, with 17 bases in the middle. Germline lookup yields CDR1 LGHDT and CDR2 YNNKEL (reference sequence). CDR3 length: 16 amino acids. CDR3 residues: CASSQERLAVRDEQFF. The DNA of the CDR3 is TGTGCCAGCAGCCAAGAACGGCTAGCTGTGAGAGATGAGCAGTTCTTC.

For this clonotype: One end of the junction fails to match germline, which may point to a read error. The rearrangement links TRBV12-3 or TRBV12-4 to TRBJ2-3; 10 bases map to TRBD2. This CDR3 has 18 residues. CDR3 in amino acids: CASSLRLAGAASTDAQYF. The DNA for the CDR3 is TGTGCCAGCAGTTTAAGGCTAGCGGGAGCAGCTAGCACAGATGCGCAGTATTTT.

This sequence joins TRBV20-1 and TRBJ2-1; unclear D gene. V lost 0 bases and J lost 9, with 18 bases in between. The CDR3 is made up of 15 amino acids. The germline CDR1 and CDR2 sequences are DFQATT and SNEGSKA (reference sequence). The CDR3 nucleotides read TGCAGTGCTAGAGATTTAATCACCAGCTCGAGTGAGCAGTTCTTC. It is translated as CSARDLITSSSEQFF.

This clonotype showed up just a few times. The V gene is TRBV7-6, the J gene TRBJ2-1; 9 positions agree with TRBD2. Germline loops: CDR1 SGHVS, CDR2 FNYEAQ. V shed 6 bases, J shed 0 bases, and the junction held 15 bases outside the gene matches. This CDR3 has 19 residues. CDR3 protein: CASSYSGSLTGSSYNEQFF. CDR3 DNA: TGTGCCAGCAGTTATAGCGGGAGTTTGACGGGCAGCTCCTACAATGAGCAGTTCTTC.

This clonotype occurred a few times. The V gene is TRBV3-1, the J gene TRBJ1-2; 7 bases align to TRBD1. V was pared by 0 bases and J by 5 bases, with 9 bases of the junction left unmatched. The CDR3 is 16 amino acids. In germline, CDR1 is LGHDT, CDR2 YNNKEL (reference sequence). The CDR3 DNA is TGTGCCAGCAGCCAAGAACTGCAGACAGGGCCGTATGGCTACACCTTC. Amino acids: CASSQELQTGPYGYTF.